The rows below give T cell receptor beta chains drawn from one sample of a study of OX40 agonist ivuxolimab in advanced cancers. This table comes from immunoSEQ multiplex PCR, and its TCRdb copy is limited to in-frame clones, with some not included. The profile shows tens of thousands of clones, 80% to 90% of them singletons. This specimen was CD4+ or CD8+ T cells sorted from blood, taken in a trial of the OX40 agonist ivuxolimab. The receptor set was obtained from an adult with an advanced solid tumor such as melanoma, head and neck, liver or kidney cancer. Each CDR3 is given with its conserved first and last residue.

V gene,CDR3 length,J gene,CDR3 protein
TRBV7-2,16,TRBJ2-1,CASSYRTSGLYNEQFF
TRBV10-2,14,TRBJ1-5,CASRDTGFNQPQHF
TRBV25-1,17,TRBJ2-3,CASSESKGSTSTDTQYF
TRBV18,14,TRBJ2-5,CASSLASGQETQYF
TRBV5-1,14,TRBJ1-3,CASSQQSSGNTIYF
TRBV5-1,14,TRBJ1-1,CASSLRQGIAQAFF
TRBV7-6,14,TRBJ2-1,CASSSPGQAAGQFF
TRBV29-1,14,TRBJ2-3,CSVRTGTSGSMQYF
TRBV28,17,TRBJ2-6,CASRAGQGAPGANVLTF
TRBV6-1,17,TRBJ1-2,CASSGKAGTSVVYGYTF
TRBV6-1,15,TRBJ2-1,CASSRQGASYNEQFF
TRBV5-4,13,TRBJ2-5,CASSQDRAETQYF
TRBV5-1,16,TRBJ2-1,CASSLAGGQGYNEQFF
TRBV9,16,TRBJ2-3,CASSVGRAGGQDTQYF
TRBV18,12,TRBJ2-5,CASSPAQETQYF
TRBV19,14,TRBJ2-1,CASNEGTRGNEQFF
TRBV2,12,TRBJ1-2,CASATGGPSGTF
TRBV20-1,11,TRBJ2-1,CSAYRNGEQFF
TRBV6-1,13,TRBJ1-1,CASSTAGGTEAFF
TRBV5-4,15,TRBJ1-4,CASSLGGLTEEKLFF
TRBV6-6,13,TRBJ2-7,CASREPTGDEQYF
TRBV5-1,15,TRBJ2-3,CASSPGQFVVDTQYF
TRBV27,14,TRBJ2-5,CASSHGQLQETQYF
TRBV4-1,14,TRBJ1-1,CASSQDRRNTEAFF
TRBV5-4,12,TRBJ2-1,CASSPLDQEQFF
TRBV19,15,TRBJ1-6,CASSTGTSPATPLHF
TRBV6-5,12,TRBJ1-2,CASSKGLVGYTF
TRBV11-2,17,TRBJ1-4,CASSQQVRGGNNEKLFF
TRBV7-9,16,TRBJ1-3,CASSLRAGSNGDTIYF
TRBV7-9,15,TRBJ1-2,CASSPGQGPNYGYTF
TRBV5-6,16,TRBJ1-2,CASSLVTDVANYGYTF
TRBV10-3,15,TRBJ1-1,CAIMGDRAPNTEAFF
TRBV4-1,17,TRBJ2-1,CASSPIQGGGSYNEQFF
TRBV21-1,14,TRBJ2-2,CASSRRGGTGELFF
TRBV27,13,TRBJ2-7,CASKTQAEAEQYF
TRBV5-1,16,TRBJ2-5,CASSLEIAGGLETQYF
TRBV6-5,15,TRBJ1-5,CASSYSYGSNQPQHF
TRBV18,12,TRBJ1-2,CASSELEGGYTF
TRBV18,15,TRBJ2-2,CASSHGTQNTGELFF
TRBV27,14,TRBJ1-6,CASSFLQGNSPLHF
TRBV5-4,15,TRBJ1-5,CASSAGAYGNQPQHF
TRBV4-3,15,TRBJ2-5,CASSQAGGAEETQYF
TRBV5-6,15,TRBJ1-5,CASSTTTGGNQPQHF
TRBV6-5,13,TRBJ1-1,CASSNGQGAEAFF
TRBV6-5,15,TRBJ2-5,CASSYRAGGLETQYF
TRBV10-1,13,TRBJ2-3,CASNADLTDTQYF
TRBV5-1,13,TRBJ1-2,CASSSGVGYGYTF
TRBV29-1,16,TRBJ1-2,CSVPGQGVISNYGYTF
TRBV5-6,17,TRBJ1-6,CASSLGPTGAAGEPLHF
TRBV4-1,13,TRBJ2-5,CARPPLGRETQYF